A single sample gave rise to the 9 T cell receptor beta chains below, sequenced in a study of blood T cell repertoires in COVID-19. This table comes from immunoSEQ multiplex PCR, and its TCRdb copy is limited to in-frame clones, with some not included. The top ten clones hold under 8.5% of a sample with 200,000 to 250,000 clones, roughly four fifths of them seen once. Sequencing was done on a sample of peripheral blood. These receptors were taken from a woman over 75 with COVID-19, enrolled during active disease.

The chain recombines TRBV5-1 with TRBJ1-2; 7 bases are shared with TRBD1. The junction had 13 bases not matched to a gene; V was cut back by 4 bases and J by 4 bases. In germline, CDR1 is SGHRS, CDR2 YFSETQ. This CDR3 has 16 amino acids. The CDR3 region is CASSPGGTALRYGYTF. The CDR3 coding sequence is TGCGCCAGCAGCCCGGGCGGGACAGCCCTACGCTATGGCTACACCTTC.

The gene calls are TRBV2 and TRBJ1-1; unclear D gene. The germline V gene encodes CDR1 SNHLY and CDR2 FYNNEI. The ends were cut back, 7 bases at V and 1 base at J, with 10 bases in the middle. The length of the CDR3 is 13 residues. CDR3 in DNA: TGTGCCAGCATAAGAGACTCGAACACTGAAGCTTTCTTT. Amino acids: CASIRDSNTEAFF.

This clone was found a few times. The gene calls are TRBV27 and TRBJ1-3, with a weak D call TRBD1 (6 bases). Germline V lookup: CDR1 MNHEY, CDR2 SMNVEV (reference sequence). CDR3 size: 15 residues. Trimming took 2 bases from V and 0 from J, leaving 8 bases between them. CDR3 nucleotides: TGTGCCAGCAGTTTAGAGGGACACTCTGGAAACACCATATATTTT. The encoded protein is CASSLEGHSGNTIYF.

Regarding this clone: Different DNA sequences within this sample yield the same CDR3. The chain combines TRBV3-1 (or the pseudogene TRBV3-2) with TRBJ1-1; 7 positions agree with TRBD1. CDR3 length equals 13 residues. Trimming cost V 1 base and J 4 bases; bases outside gene matches: 0. Germline CDR1 reads LGHDT; CDR2 reads YNNKEL (reference sequence). CDR3 protein: CASSQAGGTEAFF. CDR3 bases: TGTGCCAGCAGCCAAGCAGGGGGCACTGAAGCTTTCTTT.

The J gene is TRBJ1-5, the V gene TRBV10-3; D remains unclear. Trimming left V 6 bases short and J 3 bases short, with 12 bases between. Germline lookup yields CDR1 ENHRY and CDR2 SYGVKD. CDR3 length equals 14 residues. In DNA, the CDR3 is TGTGCCATCAGCCAAGAGGGATCCAATCAGCCCCAGCATTTT. Amino acids: CAISQEGSNQPQHF.

The chain couples TRBV5-4 to TRBJ2-7, with 7 nucleotides matching TRBD2. This CDR3 region has 14 residues. CDR1 is SGHNT, CDR2 YYREEE, per germline (reference sequence). V shed 1 base and J 6 bases; nucleotides not matched to a gene: 7. CDR3 residues: CASSLREGNSEQYF. The CDR3 region has the DNA TGTGCCAGCAGCTTGAGGGAGGGTAATTCCGAGCAGTACTTC. Looking up the rest from reference TRBV5-4 and TRBJ2-7 gives the full variable domain: ETGVTQSPTHLIKTRGQQVTLRCSSQSGHNTVSWYQQALGQGPQFIFQYYREEENGRGNFPPRFSGLQFPNYSSELNVNALELDDSALYLCASSLREGNSEQYFGPGTRLTVT.

The chain carries TRBV6-2 or TRBV6-3 and TRBJ2-3; 14 bases are shared with TRBD2. CDR3 length: 17 residues. V lost 5 bases and J lost 6; bases outside the gene matches: 10. Germline V gene sequence: CDR1 MNHEY, CDR2 SVGEGT. The CDR3 loop is CASSRRGTSGSSDTQYF. DNA for the CDR3: TGTGCCAGCAGTCGCAGAGGGACTAGCGGGAGTTCGGATACGCAGTATTTT.

The rearrangement uses TRBV9 and TRBJ1-2; D is unresolved. The germline gives CDR1 SGDLS, CDR2 YYNGEE. V lost 0 bases and J 2 bases, leaving 8 bases between the germline ends. This CDR3 spans 14 amino acids. This CDR3 is CASSVGQENYGYTF. CDR3 coding DNA: TGTGCCAGCAGCGTAGGGCAGGAAAACTATGGCTACACCTTC.

The J gene is TRBJ1-5, the V gene TRBV10-3; tentatively, D is TRBD1 (5 bases). V lost 7 bases, J lost 7 bases, and 8 bases lay in between. Germline CDR1 reads ENHRY; CDR2 reads SYGVKD. There are 11 residues in the CDR3. CDR3 sequence reads: CAITGNQPQHF. The CDR3, as DNA: TGTGCCATCACAGGGAACCAGCCCCAGCATTTT.